This TCR beta chain was identified during a study of beta chain features in type 1 diabetes. Trimming at V came to 1 base and at J to 3 bases, leaving 4 bases not matched to a gene. CDR1 LGHNA and CDR2 YSLEER come from the germline V gene. CDR3 length: 15 residues. Points from the study as a whole: A closer apparent resemblance between naive, central memory and Treg TCRB repertoires was seen in patients than in healthy donors.

CD45RO/CCR7/CD25/CD127/CD95/CD27 separated CD4+ naive, central memory, regulatory and stem cell-like memory cells by sorting. As to this clone: Its target is not known.

Every isolated RNA sample was fully reverse transcribed, so sequencing captured expressed TCRB transcripts. This table comes from immunoSEQ multiplex PCR, and its TCRdb copy is limited to in-frame clones, with some not included. The sample holds around 250,000 clones, about 26% seen once. The chain employs TRBV4-3 and TRBJ2-7; 9 bases map to TRBD1. Specimen: central memory CD4+ T cells from blood. This clonotype was sampled from a man younger than 40 in good health. CDR3 nucleotides: TGCGCCAGCAGCCAAGCCGGGACAGGGAACTACGAGCAGTACTTC. Translated: CASSQAGTGNYEQYF.